This T cell receptor (beta chain) was sequenced in a study of T cells in Graves' hyperthyroidism and ophthalmopathy (dated by TCRdb to between 2018 and 2021). Looking at the study overall: Peripheral blood samples were taken at the time of initial diagnosis, prior to any treatment. The roughly 94 discovery patients were randomly split 7:3 into training and test sets. TCR Vbeta CDR3 sequencing of 130 to 150 peripheral blood samples (approximately 44 ophthalmopathy, 75 to 80 hyperthyroidism and about 17 progressor patients) is reported in the paper. The study also compared thyroid tissue and blood T-cell repertoires from five or six Graves' hyperthyroidism patients. To identify distinguishing TCR V-J signatures, a discovery cohort of about a hundred patients was used, comprising 43 with Graves' ophthalmopathy and around 57 with stable Graves' hyperthyroidism. Following sampling, methimazole starting at 30 mg daily was given to hyperthyroidism patients, and high-dose intravenous methylprednisolone was given to ophthalmopathy patients. Prospective prediction of ophthalmopathy was tested in an independent validation cohort consisting of about 19 hyperthyroidism patients and approximately 16 patients who later progressed to ophthalmopathy. The paper as a whole reports these results and caveats: In validation, progression to ophthalmopathy was predicted by the model with 70.59% sensitivity and under 85% specificity, a median of 6.5 months before onset. A 13 V-J signature model separated ophthalmopathy from stable hyperthyroidism, with approximately 87% sensitivity and around 84% specificity in cross-validation and 80%/75% in testing. Most expanded thyroid clonotypes (frequency above 0.001) were also detected in blood, a finding suggesting that blood repertoires may reflect thyroid immune responses. No statistical method was used to set the sample size in advance, and investigators knew the group allocation.

From a lookup of the germline V gene, CDR1 and CDR2 are SGHRS and YFSETQ. The CDR3 sequence holds 14 residues, the cysteine and phenylalanine included. Only CDR3 DNA is held: 42 bases, read in frame from base 1. The junction shows trimming of 2 bases on V and 6 bases on J, plus 11 bases between the germline ends. TCR beta CDR3 regions were amplified from RNA transcripts. For the first round of RT-PCR on the TCR CDR3, the HTBI primer set was used together with the Qiagen OneStep RT-PCR kit. A second multiplex PCR round built the libraries, followed by size selection and purification. Libraries were sequenced paired-end with 100 bp reads on an Illumina HiSeq2000. The study's processing was this. SOAPnuke was used to process the raw data, throwing out any read that contained adapters or uncalled bases, had a mean Phred below 15, or lacked an exact constant-primer or identifier match. COPE v1.2.5 was used to merge high-quality paired reads, and clonotypes were defined as unique nucleotide sequences. MiTCR v1.1 was used to align the clonotypes against IMGT TRBV, TRBD and TRBJ reference segments. The analysis included only V-J combinations with a frequency above 0.0001, which together covered 99.2% of the repertoires. A TCS score was defined as the ratio of F50 (clonal expansion) to E x V (chaos), with BLOSUM62-based TCRdist applied between CDR3 peptides within each V-J. Welch's t-statistics and random forest reduced several hundred V-J features to 13, which were used in a naive Bayes classifier (R e1071). TCRdb's own reprocessing of the public reads used fastp at Q25 and MiXCR and kept productive beta chains. Rows matching on CDR3 protein sequence are summarized as one entry with the most common DNA and genes. TCRdb's processing, not the authors' own work, is the source of the V and J calls. The sample table lists approximately 720,000 distinct CDR3 sequences, over 15% of them with a count of one. The ten largest clonotypes hold around 15% of the sample.

The sample holds a few counts of this clonotype. Its target antigen remains unknown. One base away there is no much larger clone; base qualities are not given. Hyperthyroidism patients were newly diagnosed, had a disease duration of under 2 months, and were aged 18 to 65 years. Exclusion was applied to patients with uncontrolled infections, other autoimmune diseases, pregnancy or lactation. Diagnoses were based on clinical symptoms, serum thyroxine and TRAb, thyroid ultrasound and orbital computed tomography. Blood from progressor patients was drawn when they were first diagnosed with hyperthyroidism, before any ophthalmopathy symptoms appeared. PBMCs were separated from 10 ml of fresh peripheral blood using Ficoll-Paque density gradient centrifugation. Patients classed as progressors first received a Graves' hyperthyroidism diagnosis and then went on to develop ophthalmopathy during follow-up. Trizol reagent was used to extract total RNA, and RNA quality was then checked on an Agilent 2100 Bioanalyzer.

Sequencing input: blood. Rearrangement joined TRBV5-1 to TRBJ2-2; the D gene is possibly TRBD2, with 6 bases matching. The receptor was derived from a woman aged 45-60 years with Graves' hyperthyroidism that later progressed to Graves' ophthalmopathy. The CDR3 reads CASSFGGIAGELFF. The DNA sequence reads TGCGCCAGCAGCTTCGGAGGGATCGCCGGGGAGCTGTTTTTT.